This TCR beta chain emerged from a study of T-cell memory formation after mild COVID-19. 5'RACE primed at constant segments yielded TCR alpha and TCR beta cDNA libraries bearing sample barcodes and UMIs. TCRdb passed the 5' RACE reads through MiXCR, listing each CDR3 protein once. The repertoire holds about 610,000 distinct CDR3 sequences, 17% seen once, with roughly 7.7% in the top ten. This clonotype was picked up a small number of times. The antigen remains undetermined. The CDR3 runs to 16 residues. V lost 4 bases, J lost 3 bases, and 17 bases lay in between. CDR1 and CDR2 (germline): SGHAT, FQNNGV. General study results and limits: Clones contracting day 15 to 85 were balanced CD4/CD8; later expanders leaned CD4+.

The sequence was collected from an adult woman who had mild COVID-19 (a few samples of this study predate the infection). Cell type and time point are not known. The gene calls are TRBV11-2 and TRBJ2-3; tentatively, D is TRBD1 (6 bases). Input material: PBMCs or a T cell subset sorted from them (not recorded which). In DNA, the CDR3 is TGTGCCAGCAGCTCTGTTCGACAGGAGGCAACAGATACGCAGTATTTT. Protein: CASSSVRQEATDTQYF.